Shown below are 10 T cell receptor beta chains from a single sample sequenced in a study of T cells expressing NK-cell markers. TCRdb re-called the 5' RACE reads; every CDR3 protein appears as one record, without DNA. Its clone listing holds 130,000 to 150,000 distinct CDR3 sequences. Input material: blood T cells: a sorted CD56 or NKG2C T cell subset, CD4+ or CD8+ T cells, or bulk PBMC T cells (not recorded which). The source is a man aged 18-30 years in good health.

The chain uses TRBV4-3 and TRBJ2-1. Germline loops: CDR1 LGHNA, CDR2 YSLEER. The CDR3 covers 14 residues. CDR3 amino acids: CASSQDSSYNEQFF.

The CDR3 here is CASSPGTSGAVRVETQYF. The chain uses TRBV27 and TRBJ2-5; TCRdb returns TRBD2, unconfirmable since there is no DNA. In germline, CDR1 is MNHEY, CDR2 SMNVEV (reference sequence). The CDR3 runs to 18 residues.

The chain employs TRBV19 and TRBJ2-2; the D gene TCRdb calls, TRBD2, cannot be checked with no DNA. The CDR3 contains 14 residues. Germline CDR1 reads LNHDA; CDR2 reads SQIVND (reference sequence). CDR3: CASRGLATVGELFF.

The V and J genes are TRBV20-1 and TRBJ2-2. Germline V CDR1 and CDR2: DFQATT, SNEGSKA (reference sequence). CDR3 length equals 15 residues. CDR3 residues: CSARDRWESTGELFF.

The J gene is TRBJ1-5, the V gene TRBV3-1. Germline lookup yields CDR1 LGHDT and CDR2 YNNKEL (reference sequence). The CDR3 is 13 amino acids. This CDR3 reads CASSHGFNQPQHF. Drawing the rest from reference TRBV3-1 and TRBJ1-5, the complete variable domain is DTAVSQTPKYLVTQMGNDKSIKCEQNLGHDTMYWYKQDSKKFLKIMFSYNNKELIINETVPNRFSPKSPDKAHLNLHINSLELGDSAVYFCASSHGFNQPQHFGDGTRLSIL.

V usage is TRBV20-1 and J usage is TRBJ2-2; TCRdb calls TRBD1, which cannot be checked without DNA. Germline CDR1 is DFQATT and CDR2 is SNEGSKA (reference sequence). The CDR3 is made up of 15 amino acids. Here the CDR3 reads CSARDFQGADGELFF.

The V and J genes are TRBV28 and TRBJ2-7; checking the TCRdb D call of TRBD2 is not possible without DNA. CDR1 and CDR2 from the germline V gene are MDHEN and SYDVKM. This CDR3 spans 16 amino acids. CDR3 protein: CASSSHLAGDLYEQYF.

J is TRBJ2-1 and V is TRBV5-1; with no DNA, the TCRdb D assignment of TRBD2 cannot be verified. Per the germline V gene, CDR1 is SGHRS and CDR2 is YFSETQ. The CDR3 loop spans 16 amino acids. CDR3 residues: CASSVVAGTSYNEQFF.

V usage is TRBV6-6 and J usage is TRBJ1-2; TCRdb designates TRBD1, a call that cannot be tested without DNA. The CDR3 runs to 12 residues. Germline values: CDR1 MNHNY, CDR2 SVGAGI (reference sequence). CDR3 amino acids: CASRQGSYGYTF.

The chain employs TRBV27 and TRBJ2-7. The CDR3 spans 11 residues. The germline V gene has CDR1 MNHEY and CDR2 SMNVEV (reference sequence). The CDR3 region is CASGGSYEQYF.